Included here is one T cell receptor (beta chain) sequence, with context. TCRdb re-called the 5' RACE reads with MiXCR, one entry per CDR3 protein. The repertoire holds 20,000 or so distinct CDR3 sequences, with more than 8.5% as singletons. This sample is drawn from a study of spatial heterogeneity in lung cancer. Germline V CDR1 and CDR2: MDHEN, SYDVKM. This CDR3 is built from 15 residues. The ends were cut back, 5 bases at V and 4 bases at J, with 17 bases in the middle. Stated time point: blood at routine non-recurrence follow-up after resection. The TCR sequence derives from a female donor with early-stage non-small cell lung cancer. The sample in question was PBMCs, obtained at follow-up. The V gene is TRBV28, the J gene TRBJ1-2; the D gene is possibly TRBD1 (5 bases). The CDR3 spells CASSPPFGTLYGYTF. DNA for the CDR3: TGTGCCAGCAGTCCTCCATTCGGGACGCTCTATGGCTACACCTTC.